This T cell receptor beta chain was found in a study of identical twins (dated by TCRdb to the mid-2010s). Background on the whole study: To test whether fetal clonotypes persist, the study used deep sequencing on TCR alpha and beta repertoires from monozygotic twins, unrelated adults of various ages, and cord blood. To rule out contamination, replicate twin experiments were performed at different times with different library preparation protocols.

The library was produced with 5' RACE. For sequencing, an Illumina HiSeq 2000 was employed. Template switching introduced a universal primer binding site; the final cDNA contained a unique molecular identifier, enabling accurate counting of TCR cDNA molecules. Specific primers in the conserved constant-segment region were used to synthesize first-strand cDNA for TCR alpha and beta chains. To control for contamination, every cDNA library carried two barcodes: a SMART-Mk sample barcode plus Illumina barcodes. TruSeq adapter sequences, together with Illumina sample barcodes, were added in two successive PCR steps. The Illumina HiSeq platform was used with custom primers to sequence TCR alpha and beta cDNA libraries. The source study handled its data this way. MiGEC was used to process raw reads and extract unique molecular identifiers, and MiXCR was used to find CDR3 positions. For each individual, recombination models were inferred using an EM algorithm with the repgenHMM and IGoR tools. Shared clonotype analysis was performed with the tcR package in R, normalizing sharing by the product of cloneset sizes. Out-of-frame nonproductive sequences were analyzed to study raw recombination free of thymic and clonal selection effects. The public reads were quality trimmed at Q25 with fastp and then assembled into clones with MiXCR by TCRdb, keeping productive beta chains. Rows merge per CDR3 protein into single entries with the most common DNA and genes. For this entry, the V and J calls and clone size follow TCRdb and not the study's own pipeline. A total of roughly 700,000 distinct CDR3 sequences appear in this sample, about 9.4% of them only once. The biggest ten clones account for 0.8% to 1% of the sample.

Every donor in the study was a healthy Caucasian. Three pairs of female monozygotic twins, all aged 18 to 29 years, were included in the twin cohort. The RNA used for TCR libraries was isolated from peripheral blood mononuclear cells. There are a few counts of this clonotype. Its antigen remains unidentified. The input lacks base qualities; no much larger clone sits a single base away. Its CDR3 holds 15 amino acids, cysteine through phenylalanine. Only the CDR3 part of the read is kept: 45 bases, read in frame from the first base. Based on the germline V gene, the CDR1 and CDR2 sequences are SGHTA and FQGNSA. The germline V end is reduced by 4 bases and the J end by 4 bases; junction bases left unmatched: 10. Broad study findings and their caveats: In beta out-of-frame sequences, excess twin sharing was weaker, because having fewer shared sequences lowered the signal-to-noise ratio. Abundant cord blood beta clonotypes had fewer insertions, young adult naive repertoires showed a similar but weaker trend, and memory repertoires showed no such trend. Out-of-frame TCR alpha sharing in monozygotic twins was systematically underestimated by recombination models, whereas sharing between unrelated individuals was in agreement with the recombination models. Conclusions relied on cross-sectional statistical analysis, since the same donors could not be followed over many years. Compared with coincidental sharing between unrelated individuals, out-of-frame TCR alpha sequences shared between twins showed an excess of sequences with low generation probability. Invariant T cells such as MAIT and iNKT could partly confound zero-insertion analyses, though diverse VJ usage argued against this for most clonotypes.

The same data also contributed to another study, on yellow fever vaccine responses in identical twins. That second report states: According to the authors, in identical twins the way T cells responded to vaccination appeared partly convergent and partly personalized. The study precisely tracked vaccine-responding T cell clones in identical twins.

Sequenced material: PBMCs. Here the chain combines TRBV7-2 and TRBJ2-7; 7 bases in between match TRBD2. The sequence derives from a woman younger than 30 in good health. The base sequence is TGTGCCAGCAGCTCGATGACTAGCAAGCCATACGAGCAGTACTTC. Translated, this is CASSSMTSKPYEQYF.